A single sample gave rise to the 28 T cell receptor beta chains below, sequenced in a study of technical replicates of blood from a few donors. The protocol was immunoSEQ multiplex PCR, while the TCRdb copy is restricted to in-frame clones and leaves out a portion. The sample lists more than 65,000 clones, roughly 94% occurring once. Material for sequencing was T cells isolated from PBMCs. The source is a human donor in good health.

This CDR3 reads CASSQLPGQGMNTEAFF. The CDR3 DNA reads TGCGCCAGCAGCCAACTACCGGGACAGGGGATGAACACTGAAGCTTTCTTT. This sequence joins TRBV4-1 and TRBJ1-1; 10 bases map to TRBD1. CDR1 is MGHRA and CDR2 is YSYEKL in the germline V gene. V lost 2 bases to trimming and J lost 0 bases; unmatched junction nucleotides: 6. This CDR3 spans 17 amino acids.

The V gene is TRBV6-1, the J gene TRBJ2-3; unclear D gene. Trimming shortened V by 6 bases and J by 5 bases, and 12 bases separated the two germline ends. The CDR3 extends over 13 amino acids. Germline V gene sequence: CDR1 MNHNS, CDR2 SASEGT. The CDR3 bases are TGTGCCAGCAGAATCTCCTCTAAAGATACGCAGTATTTT. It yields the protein CASRISSKDTQYF.

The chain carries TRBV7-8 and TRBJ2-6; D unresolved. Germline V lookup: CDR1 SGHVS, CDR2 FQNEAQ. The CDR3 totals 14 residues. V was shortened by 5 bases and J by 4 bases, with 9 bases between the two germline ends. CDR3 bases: TGTGCCAGCAGCCGTCTACAGGGGGCCAACGTCCTGACTTTC. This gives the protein CASSRLQGANVLTF. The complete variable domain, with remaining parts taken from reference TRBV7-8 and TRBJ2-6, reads GAGVSQSPRYKVAKRGQDVALRCDPISGHVSLFWYQQALGQGPEFLTYFQNEAQLDKSGLPSDRFFAERPEGSVSTLKIQRTQQEDSAVYLCASSRLQGANVLTFGAGSRLTVL.

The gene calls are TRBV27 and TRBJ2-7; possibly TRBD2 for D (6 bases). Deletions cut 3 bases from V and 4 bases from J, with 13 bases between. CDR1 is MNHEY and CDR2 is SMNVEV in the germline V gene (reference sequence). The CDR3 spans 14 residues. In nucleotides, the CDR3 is TGTGCCAGCAGTTTGTCGGGGGTTGATTACGAGCAGTACTTC. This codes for CASSLSGVDYEQYF.

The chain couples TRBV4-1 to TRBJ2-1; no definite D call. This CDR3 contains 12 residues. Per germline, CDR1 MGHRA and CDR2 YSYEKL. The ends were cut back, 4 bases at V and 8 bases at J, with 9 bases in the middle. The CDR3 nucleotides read TGCGCCAGCAGCCCCCGGCTAGATGAGCAGTTCTTC. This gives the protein CASSPRLDEQFF.

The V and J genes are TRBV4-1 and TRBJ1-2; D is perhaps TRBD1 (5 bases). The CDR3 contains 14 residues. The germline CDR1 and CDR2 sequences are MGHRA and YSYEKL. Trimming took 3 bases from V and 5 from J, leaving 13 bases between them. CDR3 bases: TGCGCCAGCAGCCAGTCCGGGACTGTTTATGGCTACACCTTC. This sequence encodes CASSQSGTVYGYTF.

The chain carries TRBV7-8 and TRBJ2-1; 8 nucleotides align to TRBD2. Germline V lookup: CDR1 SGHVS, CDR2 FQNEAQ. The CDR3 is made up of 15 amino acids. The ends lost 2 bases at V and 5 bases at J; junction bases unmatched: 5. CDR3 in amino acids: CASSLSLAGDNEQFF. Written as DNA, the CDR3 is TGTGCCAGCAGCTTATCGCTAGCGGGTGACAATGAGCAGTTCTTC. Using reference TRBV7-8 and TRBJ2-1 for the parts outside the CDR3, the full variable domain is GAGVSQSPRYKVAKRGQDVALRCDPISGHVSLFWYQQALGQGPEFLTYFQNEAQLDKSGLPSDRFFAERPEGSVSTLKIQRTQQEDSAVYLCASSLSLAGDNEQFFGPGTRLTVL.

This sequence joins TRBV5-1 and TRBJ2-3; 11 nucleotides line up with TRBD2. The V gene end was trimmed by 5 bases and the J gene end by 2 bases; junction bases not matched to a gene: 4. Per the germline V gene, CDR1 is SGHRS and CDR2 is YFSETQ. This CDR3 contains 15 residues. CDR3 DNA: TGCGCCAGCAGGACTAGCGGGGCCCTCACAGATACGCAGTATTTT. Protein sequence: CASRTSGALTDTQYF.

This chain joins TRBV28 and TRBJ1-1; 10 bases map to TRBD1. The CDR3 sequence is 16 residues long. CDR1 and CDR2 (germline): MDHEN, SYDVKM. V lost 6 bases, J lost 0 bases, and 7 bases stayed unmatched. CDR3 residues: CASSPMGTGVNTEAFF. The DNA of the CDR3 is TGTGCCAGCAGCCCGATGGGGACAGGGGTGAACACTGAAGCTTTCTTT. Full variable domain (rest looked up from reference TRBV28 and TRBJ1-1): DVKVTQSSRYLVKRTGEKVFLECVQDMDHENMFWYRQDPGLGLRLIYFSYDVKMKEKGDIPEGYSVSREKKERFSLILESASTNQTSMYLCASSPMGTGVNTEAFFGQGTRLTVV.

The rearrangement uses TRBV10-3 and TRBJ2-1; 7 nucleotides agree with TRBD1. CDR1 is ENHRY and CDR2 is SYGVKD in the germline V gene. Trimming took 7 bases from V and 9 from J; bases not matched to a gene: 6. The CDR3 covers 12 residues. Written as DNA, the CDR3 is TGTGCCATCACCTCGACAGGGATTGAGCAGTTCTTC. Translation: CAITSTGIEQFF.

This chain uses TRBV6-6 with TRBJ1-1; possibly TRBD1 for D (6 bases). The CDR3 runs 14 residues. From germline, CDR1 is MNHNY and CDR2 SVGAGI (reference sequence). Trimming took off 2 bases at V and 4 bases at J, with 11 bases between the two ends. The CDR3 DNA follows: TGTGCCAGCAGTTACCGGGACACCGGCACTGAAGCTTTCTTT. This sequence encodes CASSYRDTGTEAFF.

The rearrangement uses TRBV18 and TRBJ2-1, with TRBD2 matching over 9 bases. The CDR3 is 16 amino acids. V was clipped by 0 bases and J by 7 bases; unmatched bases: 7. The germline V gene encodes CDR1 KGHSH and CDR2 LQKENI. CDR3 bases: TGTGCCAGCTCACCACCGGGCGGGGGGGCCCGGAATGAGCAGTTCTTC. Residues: CASSPPGGGARNEQFF.

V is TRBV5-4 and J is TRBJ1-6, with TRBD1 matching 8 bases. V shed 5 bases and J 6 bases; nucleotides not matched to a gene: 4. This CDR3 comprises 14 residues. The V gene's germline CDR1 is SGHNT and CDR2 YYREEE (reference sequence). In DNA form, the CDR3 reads TGTGCCAGCAGTTGGGACAGGAGTAATTCACCCCTCCACTTT. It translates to CASSWDRSNSPLHF.

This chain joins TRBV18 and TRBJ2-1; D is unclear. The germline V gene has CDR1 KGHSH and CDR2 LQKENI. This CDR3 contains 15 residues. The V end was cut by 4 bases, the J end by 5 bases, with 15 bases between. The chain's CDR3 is CASSRYRGLDNEQFF. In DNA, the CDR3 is TGTGCCAGCTCACGCTATAGAGGCTTGGACAATGAGCAGTTCTTC.

In nucleotides, the CDR3 is TGTGCCACTCTGACAGGGAACTACGAGCAGTACTTC. Residues: CATLTGNYEQYF. This chain uses TRBV28 with TRBJ2-7, with TRBD1 identical over 7 bases. The CDR3 is 12 residues long. Germline assignment: CDR1 MDHEN and CDR2 SYDVKM. V lost 10 bases and J lost 3; bases outside the gene matches: 6.

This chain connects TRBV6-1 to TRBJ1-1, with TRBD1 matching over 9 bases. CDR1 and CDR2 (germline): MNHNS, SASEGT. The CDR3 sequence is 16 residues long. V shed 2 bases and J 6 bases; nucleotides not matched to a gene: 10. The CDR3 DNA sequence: TGTGCCAGCAGTGAAAATGCTGGGACAGGGTTGGCTGAAGCTTTCTTT. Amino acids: CASSENAGTGLAEAFF.

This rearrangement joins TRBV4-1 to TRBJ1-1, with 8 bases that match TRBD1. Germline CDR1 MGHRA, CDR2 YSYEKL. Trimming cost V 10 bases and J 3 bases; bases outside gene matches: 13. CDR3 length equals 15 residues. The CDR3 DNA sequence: TGCGCCACCATGACTGGACAGGGTTTGGACACTGAAGCTTTCTTT. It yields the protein CATMTGQGLDTEAFF.

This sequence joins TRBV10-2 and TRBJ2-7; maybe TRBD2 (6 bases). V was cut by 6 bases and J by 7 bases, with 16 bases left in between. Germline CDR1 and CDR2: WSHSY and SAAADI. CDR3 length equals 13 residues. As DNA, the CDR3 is TGCGCCAGCAGATCCGGGAGCCGGGTGGAGCAGTACTTC. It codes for CASRSGSRVEQYF.

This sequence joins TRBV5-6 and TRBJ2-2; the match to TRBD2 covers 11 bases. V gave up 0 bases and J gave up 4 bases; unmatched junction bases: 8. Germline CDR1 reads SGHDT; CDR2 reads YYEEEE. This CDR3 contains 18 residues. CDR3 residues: CASSLEGSGGDSTGELFF. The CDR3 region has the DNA TGTGCCAGCAGCTTGGAAGGTAGCGGGGGGGATTCCACCGGGGAGCTGTTTTTT.

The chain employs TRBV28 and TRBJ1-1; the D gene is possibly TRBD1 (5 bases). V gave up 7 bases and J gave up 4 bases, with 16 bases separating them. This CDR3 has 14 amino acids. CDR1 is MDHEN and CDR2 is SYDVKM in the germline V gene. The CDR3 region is CASIRATRATEAFF. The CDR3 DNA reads TGTGCCAGCATAAGGGCGACCAGGGCCACTGAAGCTTTCTTT. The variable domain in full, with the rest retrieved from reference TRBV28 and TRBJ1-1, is DVKVTQSSRYLVKRTGEKVFLECVQDMDHENMFWYRQDPGLGLRLIYFSYDVKMKEKGDIPEGYSVSREKKERFSLILESASTNQTSMYLCASIRATRATEAFFGQGTRLTVV.

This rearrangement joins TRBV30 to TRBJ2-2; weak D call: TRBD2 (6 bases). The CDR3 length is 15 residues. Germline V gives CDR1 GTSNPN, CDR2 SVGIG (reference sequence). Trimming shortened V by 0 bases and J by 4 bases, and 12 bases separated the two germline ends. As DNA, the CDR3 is TGTGCCTGGAGTGTACGGGTCGGGAGCACCGGGGAGCTGTTTTTT. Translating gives CAWSVRVGSTGELFF.

CDR3 DNA sequence: TGTGCCAGCTCACCTCGGACAGGGGAGATACCTGAAGCTTTCTTT. It translates to CASSPRTGEIPEAFF. The chain uses TRBV18 and TRBJ1-1, with 9 bases identical to TRBD1. The V gene end was trimmed by 3 bases and the J gene end by 6 bases; junction bases not matched to a gene: 8. The CDR3 loop spans 15 amino acids. The germline V gene has CDR1 KGHSH and CDR2 LQKENI.

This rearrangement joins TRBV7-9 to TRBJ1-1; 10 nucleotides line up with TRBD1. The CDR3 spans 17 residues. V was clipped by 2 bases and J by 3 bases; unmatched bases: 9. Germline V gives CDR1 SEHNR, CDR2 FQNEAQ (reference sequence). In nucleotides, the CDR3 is TGTGCCAGCAGCTTAAAGACAGGGGGCGCAATCGACACTGAAGCTTTCTTT. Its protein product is CASSLKTGGAIDTEAFF. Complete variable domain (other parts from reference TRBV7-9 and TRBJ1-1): DTGVSQNPRHKITKRGQNVTFRCDPISEHNRLYWYRQTLGQGPEFLTYFQNEAQLEKSRLLSDRFSAERPKGSFSTLEIQRTEQGDSAMYLCASSLKTGGAIDTEAFFGQGTRLTVV.

The CDR3 here is CASSLSGDTEAFF. The CDR3 coding sequence is TGTGCCAGCAGTCTCAGCGGGGACACTGAAGCTTTCTTT. This chain joins TRBV27 and TRBJ1-1; D gene unclear. The CDR3 covers 13 residues. In germline, CDR1 is MNHEY, CDR2 SMNVEV (reference sequence). Trimming stripped 5 bases from V and 3 bases from J, with 10 bases between.

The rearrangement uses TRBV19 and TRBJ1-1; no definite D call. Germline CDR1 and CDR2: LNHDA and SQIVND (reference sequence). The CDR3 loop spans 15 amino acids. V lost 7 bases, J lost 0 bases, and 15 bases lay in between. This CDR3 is CASIPKGVMNTEAFF. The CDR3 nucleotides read TGTGCCAGTATCCCGAAGGGAGTAATGAACACTGAAGCTTTCTTT.

The CDR3 region is CASSPGDGPRRHTEAFF. In nucleotides, the CDR3 is TGCGCCAGCAGCCCGGGGGACGGCCCCCGGCGGCACACTGAAGCTTTCTTT. The chain links TRBV5-1 to TRBJ1-1; possible D gene TRBD1, 5 bases. Trimming pared 4 bases from V and 3 bases from J, leaving 22 bases between. Germline lookup yields CDR1 SGHRS and CDR2 YFSETQ. The CDR3 spans 17 residues.

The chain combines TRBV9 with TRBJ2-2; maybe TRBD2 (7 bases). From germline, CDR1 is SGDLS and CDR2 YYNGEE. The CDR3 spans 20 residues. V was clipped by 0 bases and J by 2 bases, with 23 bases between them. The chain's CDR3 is CASSVVGGVSGRVNTGELFF. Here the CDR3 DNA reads TGTGCCAGCAGCGTAGTAGGGGGGGTCTCGGGCAGGGTAAACACCGGGGAGCTGTTTTTT.

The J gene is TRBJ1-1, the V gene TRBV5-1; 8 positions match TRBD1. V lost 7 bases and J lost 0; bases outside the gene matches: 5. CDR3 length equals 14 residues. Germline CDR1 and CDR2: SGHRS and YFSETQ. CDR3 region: CASAPGQVNTEAFF. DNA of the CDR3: TGCGCCAGCGCCCCGGGACAGGTGAACACTGAAGCTTTCTTT.